The clone carrying this T cell receptor beta chain was detected a few times. Its specificity is unknown. Between the trimmed V and J ends, which lost 6 bases and 6 bases, there was a span of 14 bases. Per germline, CDR1 MNHNS and CDR2 SASEGT. The CDR3 loop spans 14 amino acids. TCRdb reanalyzed the PCR reads with MiXCR. The profile shows approximately 12,000 clones, 30% to 35% of them singletons. This sample is part of a study of metastatic and nonmetastatic thyroid tumors. Study-wide background: Malignant and benign thyroid patients had repertoires compared in peripheral blood and tumor or nodule tissue. Points from the study as a whole: A significant increase in TCR beta diversity was reportedly seen in malignant thyroid tumors relative to benign nodules, in blood and tumor.

Thyroid surgery took place with no prior treatment in any patient. Sequences were obtained from tumor tissue. The TCR originated in a female donor with papillary thyroid cancer or a benign thyroid nodule (not recorded which). Some clones in this sample may be carry-over from other donors' samples. This chain joins TRBV6-1 and TRBJ2-2, with D possibly TRBD2 on 6 matching bases. The CDR3 region has the DNA TGTGCCAGCAGATCGGGAGAAGGATCCGGGGAGCTGTTTTTT. Translating gives CASRSGEGSGELFF.